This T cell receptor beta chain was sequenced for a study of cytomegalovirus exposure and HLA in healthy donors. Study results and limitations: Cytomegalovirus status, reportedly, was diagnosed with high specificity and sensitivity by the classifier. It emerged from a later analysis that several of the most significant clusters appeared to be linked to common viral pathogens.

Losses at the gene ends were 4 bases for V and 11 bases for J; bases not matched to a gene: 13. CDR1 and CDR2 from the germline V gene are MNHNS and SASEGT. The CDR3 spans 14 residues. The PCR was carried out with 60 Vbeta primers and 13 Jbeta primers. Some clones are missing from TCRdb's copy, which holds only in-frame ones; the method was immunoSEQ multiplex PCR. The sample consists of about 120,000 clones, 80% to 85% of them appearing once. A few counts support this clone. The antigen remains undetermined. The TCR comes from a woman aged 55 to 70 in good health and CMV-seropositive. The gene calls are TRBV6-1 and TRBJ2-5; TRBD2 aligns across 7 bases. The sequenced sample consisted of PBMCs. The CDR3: CASSAAPKSREQYF. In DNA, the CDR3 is TGTGCCAGCAGTGCCGCTCCTAAATCGCGGGAGCAGTACTTC.